These T cell receptor beta chains were read from a single sample in a study of blood T cells in healthy people across ages. Each CDR3 protein is one row after TCRdb ran MiXCR on the 5' RACE reads. The repertoire holds around 1.5 million distinct CDR3 sequences, with around 59% as singletons. Material for sequencing was blood. These receptors originate from a man between 18 and 35 years old in good health. The CDR3 runs from the conserved cysteine through the conserved F or W. D genes are given only for firm matches. Where a row states a size, it is once, few, many or the class of an expanded clone; other rows omit it.

D gene	clone size	V gene	J gene	CDR3 DNA	CDR3 protein
TRBD2	-	TRBV29-1	TRBJ2-1	TGCAGCGGGAAGACTAGCGGGGACTACAATGAGCAGTTCTTC	CSGKTSGDYNEQFF
-	-	TRBV7-2	TRBJ2-7	TGTGCCAGCAGCTTAGACAGGGTAGGGGGGGTTTCCTACGAGCAGTACTTC	CASSLDRVGGVSYEQYF
-	-	TRBV27	TRBJ1-2	TGTGCCAGCAGCTCAGGGTTGCTGAGGGATGGCTACACCTTC	CASSSGLLRDGYTF
TRBD2	-	TRBV12-3/TRBV12-4	TRBJ2-3	TGTGCCAGCAGTTTTAGGACTAGCGGTATGACAGATACGCAGTATTTT	CASSFRTSGMTDTQYF
-	-	TRBV29-1	TRBJ1-2	TGCAGCGTTGTTACCGTGGACAGATATGGCTACACCTTC	CSVVTVDRYGYTF
TRBD1	few	TRBV29-1	TRBJ1-1	TGCAGCGCTTCCGGGACAGGGGTTGAAGCTTTCTTT	CSASGTGVEAFF
-	-	TRBV27	TRBJ1-2	TGTGCCAGCAGTTTTCAGGACAGTCCTTACTATGGCTACACCTTC	CASSFQDSPYYGYTF
-	-	TRBV5-1	TRBJ1-5	TGCGCCAGCAGCTTGAGCCGGATTAATCAGCCCCAGCATTTT	CASSLSRINQPQHF
-	-	TRBV3-1	TRBJ1-2	TGTGCCAGCAGCCAAGAGAGCTCCAACTATGGCCACACCTTC	CASSQESSNYGHTF
TRBD2	few	TRBV12-3/TRBV12-4	TRBJ2-7	TGTGCCAGCAGCCCAACTAGCGGGAGTAGCGAGCAGTACTTC	CASSPTSGSSEQYF
-	-	TRBV27	TRBJ2-5	TGTGCCAGCAGTTTAGCCTACGGAGGGTCCTTCCAAGAGACCCAGTACTTC	CASSLAYGGSFQETQYF
-	few	TRBV18	TRBJ1-1	TGTGCCAGCTCGAACTCGAACACTGAAGCTTTCTTT	CASSNSNTEAFF
-	few	TRBV29-1	TRBJ2-1	TGCAGCGTTGAAGATGCTGGGCTAGGGGCGGAAAATGAGCAGTTCTTC	CSVEDAGLGAENEQFF
-	-	TRBV30	TRBJ2-1	TGTGCCTCTCAAGGCGGTTACTCCTACAATGAGCAGTTCTTC	CASQGGYSYNEQFF
-	few	TRBV2	TRBJ1-3	TGTGCCAGCATTTTAGACCGCTCTGGAAACACCATATATTTT	CASILDRSGNTIYF
-	-	TRBV12-3/TRBV12-4	TRBJ2-3	TGTGCCAGCAGACCGGAGGGCAAGGGAGGAGATACGCAGTATTTT	CASRPEGKGGDTQYF
TRBD2	-	TRBV6-2/TRBV6-3	TRBJ2-7	TGTGCCAGCAGTTCCGGACTAGCGGGGCAATTGTTCTACGAGCAGTACTTC	CASSSGLAGQLFYEQYF
-	-	TRBV27	TRBJ2-7	TGTGCCAGCAGTTTACACAGGGATTGGCCGTACGAGCAGTACTTC	CASSLHRDWPYEQYF
-	-	TRBV27	TRBJ1-4	TGTGCCAGCAGCCCCTACACTTCTAAACTTGAAAAACTGTTTTTT	CASSPYTSKLEKLFF
-	-	TRBV7-9	TRBJ2-6	TGTGCCAGCAGCTTAGCGGGGGCCGCTGGGGCCAACGTCCTGACTTTC	CASSLAGAAGANVLTF
-	-	TRBV12-3/TRBV12-4	TRBJ2-7	TGTGCCAGCAGTTACGCGAGGCAGCAGTACTTC	CASSYARQQYF
TRBD1	-	TRBV5-1	TRBJ2-7	TGCGCCAGCAGCACACCGGGACAGGGGAAACACGAGCAGTACTTC	CASSTPGQGKHEQYF
-	-	TRBV7-2	TRBJ2-1	TGTGCCAGCAGCCCCCAGCTCTACTACAATGAGCAGTTCTTC	CASSPQLYYNEQFF
-	few	TRBV19	TRBJ2-3	TGTGCCAGTACCAGCTCCTCGAGCGAGGGAGATACGCAGTATTTT	CASTSSSSEGDTQYF
-	few	TRBV15	TRBJ2-1	TGTGCCACCAGCAGAGCCCCCGAAGTGAAGCAGTTCTTC	CATSRAPEVKQFF
-	-	TRBV6-2/TRBV6-3	TRBJ2-7	TGTGCAAGCAAGGATTCTAGCGCAAGCTCCTACGAGCAGTACTTC	CASKDSSASSYEQYF
-	few	TRBV6-2/TRBV6-3	TRBJ1-2	TGTGCCAGCAGTGCGACTGTCAACTATGGCTACACCTTC	CASSATVNYGYTF
TRBD1	few	TRBV15	TRBJ1-2	TGTGCCACCAGGACAGGGGGCTATGGCTACACCTTC	CATRTGGYGYTF
-	few	TRBV4-3	TRBJ2-7	TGCGCCAGCAGCCAAGAACCAGGACCCTACGAGCAGTACTTC	CASSQEPGPYEQYF
TRBD1	-	TRBV6-5	TRBJ2-3	TGTGCCAGCAGTTACCTGACAGGGGATGTAGATACGCAGTATTTT	CASSYLTGDVDTQYF
TRBD1	few	TRBV3-1	TRBJ2-2	TGTGCCAGCAGCCAAGTATGGGACAGGGTCAACACCGGGGAGCTGTTTTTT	CASSQVWDRVNTGELFF
-	-	TRBV6-5	TRBJ2-7	TGTGCCAGCGGAAAGGGGCAGTACTACGAGCAGTACTTC	CASGKGQYYEQYF
-	-	TRBV20-1	TRBJ2-7	TGCAGTGCTAGTCGAGACAGGGAGGGGGCCCAGTACTTC	CSASRDREGAQYF
TRBD2	few	TRBV10-3	TRBJ2-1	TGTGCCACCGGGACTAGCGGTTACAATGAGCAGTTCTTC	CATGTSGYNEQFF
-	few	TRBV4-3	TRBJ2-1	TGCGCCAGCAGCCAAGAAAACGGGGTGAATGAGCAGTTCTTC	CASSQENGVNEQFF
TRBD1	-	TRBV3-1	TRBJ2-7	TGTGCCAGCAGCCCCGACAGGGCCCGTCAGCAGTACTTC	CASSPDRARQQYF
-	-	TRBV29-1	TRBJ1-1	TGCAGCGTTGAGGTACGGCAGAACACTGAAGCTTTCTTT	CSVEVRQNTEAFF